Detailed here is one TCR beta chain. The germline CDR1 and CDR2 sequences are SGHRS and YFSETQ. This CDR3 has 14 amino acids. TCRdb reanalyzed the 5' RACE reads and collapses them to one entry per CDR3 protein, without DNA. The sample data list around 190,000 distinct CDR3 sequences. This specimen comes from a study of monozygotic twins with inflammatory bowel disease. The receptor was isolated from a human donor with ulcerative colitis or Crohn's disease, or a healthy co-twin of an affected twin (not recorded which). This chain links TRBV5-1 with TRBJ2-1. Sequencing input: blood. The CDR3 protein is CASSSQPFDNEQFF.